The clone carrying this T cell receptor beta chain showed up just a few times. Its target is unknown. This record belongs to a study of cytomegalovirus exposure and HLA in healthy donors. The study, taken as a whole, reports: An analysis that came later showed most CMV-associated TCR beta chains appearing HLA-restricted.

The CDR3 is 15 amino acids. A multiplex PCR was run with 60 Vbeta primers and 13 Jbeta primers. Some clones are missing from TCRdb's copy, which holds only in-frame ones; the method was immunoSEQ multiplex PCR. The table has about 100,000 clones, 60% to 80% seen once. The source is a man aged 18-30 years in good health and CMV-seronegative. The sequenced material came from PBMCs. The V call is TRBV21-1, the J call TRBJ1-1; the listed D gene, TRBD1, was not tested against the DNA. TRBV21-1 has pseudogene status. CDR3 loop: CASSATHLMNTEAFF. The CDR3 coding sequence is TGTGCCAGCAGCGCGACACACCTCATGAACACTGAAGCTTTCTTT.